What follows are 14 T cell receptor beta chains derived from one specimen sequenced in a study of OX40 agonist ivuxolimab in advanced cancers. Repertoires were generated with immunoSEQ multiplex PCR, while TCRdb's copy carries only in-frame clones and drops some. Of approximately 82,000 clones in the sample, 80% to 95% were seen once. Here the sequenced sample was CD4+ or CD8+ T cells sorted from blood, taken in a trial of the OX40 agonist ivuxolimab. The receptors here all came from an adult with an advanced solid tumor such as melanoma, head and neck, liver or kidney cancer.

The chain carries TRBV7-9 and TRBJ2-7; tentatively, D is TRBD1 (5 bases). V was trimmed by 3 bases and J by 6 bases, leaving 18 bases between them. Germline V gene sequence: CDR1 SEHNR, CDR2 FQNEAQ (reference sequence). The CDR3 sequence is 15 residues long. The chain's CDR3 is CASSLGSGRAAEQYF. CDR3 DNA: TGTGCCAGCAGCTTGGGCTCGGGCAGGGCGGCCGAGCAGTACTTC.

The rearrangement joins TRBV19 to TRBJ2-1; 10 nucleotides align to TRBD2. Looked up from germline, CDR1 is LNHDA and CDR2 is SQIVND (reference sequence). V lost 1 base and J lost 5; bases outside the gene matches: 11. This CDR3 has 18 residues. The CDR3 bases are TGTGCCAGTAGTATAGCTGCCATCCTAGCGGGAGCCGACAATGAGCAGTTCTTC. This codes for CASSIAAILAGADNEQFF. Using reference TRBV19 and TRBJ2-1 for the parts outside the CDR3, the full variable domain is DGGITQSPKYLFRKEGQNVTLSCEQNLNHDAMYWYRQDPGQGLRLIYYSQIVNDFQKGDIAEGYSVSREKKESFPLTVTSAQKNPTAFYLCASSIAAILAGADNEQFFGPGTRLTVL.

The rearrangement links TRBV7-2 to TRBJ2-2; D gene uncertain. The germline gives CDR1 SGHTA, CDR2 FQGNSA. With 0 bases removed from V and 3 bases from J, the gap between germline ends came to 2 bases. CDR3 length equals 13 residues. CDR3 residues: CASSLADTGELFF. The CDR3, as DNA: TGTGCCAGCAGCTTAGCCGACACCGGGGAGCTGTTTTTT.

The J gene is TRBJ2-7, the V gene TRBV7-8; TRBD1 aligns across 7 bases. V shed 3 bases, J shed 2 bases, and the junction held 13 bases outside the gene matches. CDR1 and CDR2 from the germline V gene are SGHVS and FQNEAQ. This CDR3 spans 17 amino acids. The CDR3 nucleotides read TGTGCCAGCAGCTTCACACCGGGACAGACGAGCCCCTACGAGCAGTACTTC. Amino acid sequence: CASSFTPGQTSPYEQYF. The variable domain in full, with the rest retrieved from reference TRBV7-8 and TRBJ2-7, is GAGVSQSPRYKVAKRGQDVALRCDPISGHVSLFWYQQALGQGPEFLTYFQNEAQLDKSGLPSDRFFAERPEGSVSTLKIQRTQQEDSAVYLCASSFTPGQTSPYEQYFGPGTRLTVT.

The chain uses TRBV2 and TRBJ2-7; 7 bases match TRBD2. V lost 0 bases to trimming and J lost 12 bases; unmatched junction nucleotides: 2. This CDR3 is built from 11 residues. CDR1 is SNHLY and CDR2 is FYNNEI in the germline V gene. DNA for the CDR3: TGTGCCAGCAGTGAAGCGCGGGGGTGGTACTTC. Amino acids: CASSEARGWYF.

This clone has just one count. The rearrangement links TRBV19 to TRBJ1-2, with 7 bases matching TRBD1. This CDR3 has 12 amino acids. Unmatched junction bases numbered 5, after V lost 7 bases and J lost 6 bases. Germline CDR1 LNHDA, CDR2 SQIVND (reference sequence). CDR3 in DNA: TGTGCCAGTAAAGACAGGGACGATGGCTACACCTTC. It yields the protein CASKDRDDGYTF.

This clone is a singleton in its sample. The J gene is TRBJ2-7, the V gene TRBV5-6, with D tentatively TRBD1 or TRBD2 (5 bases each). Between the trimmed V and J ends, which lost 2 bases and 7 bases, there was a span of 16 bases. This CDR3 has 14 residues. CDR1 is SGHDT, CDR2 YYEEEE, per germline. This CDR3 is CASSFGTHNREQYF. The CDR3 DNA reads as TGTGCCAGCAGCTTCGGGACCCACAATCGGGAGCAGTACTTC.

The chain uses TRBV30 and TRBJ2-3, with TRBD1 matching over 10 bases. From germline, CDR1 is GTSNPN and CDR2 SVGIG (reference sequence). There are 14 residues in the CDR3. The J segment lost 5 bases and the V segment lost 2 bases, leaving 4 bases of the junction unmatched. The CDR3 loop reads CAWSRDRGRDTQYF. The DNA for the CDR3 is TGTGCCTGGAGTCGCGACAGGGGGCGAGATACGCAGTATTTT.

V usage is TRBV5-1 and J usage is TRBJ1-3, with TRBD1 matching over 9 bases. Germline CDR1 reads SGHRS; CDR2 reads YFSETQ. The CDR3 sequence is 17 residues long. J gave up 3 bases and V 3 bases, and 10 bases lay outside the gene matches. The CDR3 sequence: CASSYTGTGLFGNTIYF. The CDR3 DNA sequence: TGCGCCAGCAGCTACACAGGGACAGGGTTGTTTGGAAACACCATATATTTT.

The V gene is TRBV14, the J gene TRBJ1-5, with a possible D match to TRBD1 (5 bases). This CDR3 region has 18 residues. Germline loops: CDR1 SGHDN, CDR2 FVKESK. V gave up 1 base and J gave up 8 bases, with 24 bases separating them. CDR3 in amino acids: CASSQVRNLVQGVKPQHF. For the CDR3, the DNA is TGTGCCAGCAGCCAAGTTAGGAATCTGGTTCAGGGAGTAAAGCCCCAGCATTTT.

V usage is TRBV7-9 and J usage is TRBJ2-7; 11 nucleotides align to TRBD2. The germline CDR1 and CDR2 sequences are SEHNR and FQNEAQ (reference sequence). V lost 1 base to trimming and J lost 6 bases; unmatched junction nucleotides: 5. The CDR3 consists of 15 residues. CDR3 protein: CASSLVSGGAAEQYF. CDR3 bases: TGTGCCAGCAGCTTAGTTAGCGGGGGGGCCGCCGAGCAGTACTTC. Supplemented by reference TRBV7-9 and TRBJ2-7, the full variable domain reads DTGVSQNPRHKITKRGQNVTFRCDPISEHNRLYWYRQTLGQGPEFLTYFQNEAQLEKSRLLSDRFSAERPKGSFSTLEIQRTEQGDSAMYLCASSLVSGGAAEQYFGPGTRLTVT.

The V call is TRBV9, the J call TRBJ2-7; D assignment may be TRBD1 or TRBD2 (5 bases each). Germline CDR1 SGDLS, CDR2 YYNGEE. The CDR3 spans 14 residues. V lost 5 bases and J 0 bases, leaving 12 bases between the germline ends. The CDR3 protein is CASSRDGSSYEQYF. For the CDR3, the DNA is TGTGCCAGCAGTCGGGACGGTAGCTCCTACGAGCAGTACTTC.

This chain joins TRBV19 and TRBJ2-2; maybe TRBD1 (5 bases). The CDR3 runs to 16 residues. The germline V gene has CDR1 LNHDA and CDR2 SQIVND (reference sequence). Trimming stripped 3 bases from V and 5 bases from J, with 16 bases between. CDR3 amino acids: CASSMGQGRWTGELFF. The DNA of the CDR3 is TGTGCCAGTAGTATGGGCCAGGGCAGATGGACCGGGGAGCTGTTTTTT.

This chain connects TRBV19 to TRBJ2-3; TRBD2 matches 8 bases. Germline V gives CDR1 LNHDA, CDR2 SQIVND (reference sequence). The CDR3 extends over 15 amino acids. J lost 2 bases, V lost 8 bases, and 9 bases had no gene match. The CDR3 region has the DNA TGTGCCAGTCAACAAAGCGGGAGTTTCACAGATACGCAGTATTTT. This encodes CASQQSGSFTDTQYF.